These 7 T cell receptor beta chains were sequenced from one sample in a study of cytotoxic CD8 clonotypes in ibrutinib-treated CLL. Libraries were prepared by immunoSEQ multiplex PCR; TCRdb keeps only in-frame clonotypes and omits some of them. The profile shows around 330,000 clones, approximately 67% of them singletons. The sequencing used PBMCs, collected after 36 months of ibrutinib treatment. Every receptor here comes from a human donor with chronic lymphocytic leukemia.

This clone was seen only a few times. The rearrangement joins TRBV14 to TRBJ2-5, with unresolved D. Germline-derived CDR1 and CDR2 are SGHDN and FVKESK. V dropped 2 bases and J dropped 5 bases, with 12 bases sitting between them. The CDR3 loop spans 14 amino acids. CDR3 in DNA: TGTGCCAGCAGCCAATACCGTAGGTTCGAGACCCAGTACTTC. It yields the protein CASSQYRRFETQYF.

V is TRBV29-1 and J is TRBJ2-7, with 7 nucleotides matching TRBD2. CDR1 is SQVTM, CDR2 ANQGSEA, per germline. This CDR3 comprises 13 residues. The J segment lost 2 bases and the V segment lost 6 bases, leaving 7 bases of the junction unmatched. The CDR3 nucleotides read TGCAGCGTCTTCGCGGGAGACACCTACGAGCAGTACTTC. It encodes CSVFAGDTYEQYF.

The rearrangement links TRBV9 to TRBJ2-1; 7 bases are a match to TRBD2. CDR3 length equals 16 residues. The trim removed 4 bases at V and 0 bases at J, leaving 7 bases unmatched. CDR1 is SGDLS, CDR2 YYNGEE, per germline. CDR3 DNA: TGTGCCAGCAGCCTACAAGCGGGGAGCTCCTACAATGAGCAGTTCTTC. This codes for CASSLQAGSSYNEQFF.

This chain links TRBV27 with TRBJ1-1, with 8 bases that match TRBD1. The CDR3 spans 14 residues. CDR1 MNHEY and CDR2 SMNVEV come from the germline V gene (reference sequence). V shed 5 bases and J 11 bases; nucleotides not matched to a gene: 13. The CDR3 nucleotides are TGTGCCAGCAGTCCCCGGACAGGGTCGGGGCATGCTTTCTTT. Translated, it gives CASSPRTGSGHAFF.

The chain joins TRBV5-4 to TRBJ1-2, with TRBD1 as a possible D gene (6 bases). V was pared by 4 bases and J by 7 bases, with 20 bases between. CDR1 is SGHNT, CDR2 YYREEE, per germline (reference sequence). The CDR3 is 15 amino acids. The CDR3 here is CASSAVDSPQSGYTF. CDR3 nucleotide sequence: TGTGCCAGCAGCGCCGTGGACAGCCCGCAGAGTGGCTACACCTTC.

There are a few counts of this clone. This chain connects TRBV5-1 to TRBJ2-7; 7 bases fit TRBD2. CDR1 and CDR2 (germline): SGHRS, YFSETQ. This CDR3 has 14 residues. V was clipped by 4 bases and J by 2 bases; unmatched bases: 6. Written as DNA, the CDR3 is TGCGCCAGCAGCCTAGGACTAGACACCTACGAGCAGTACTTC. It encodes CASSLGLDTYEQYF.

Here the CDR3 DNA reads TGTGCCAGCAGTCGGCGGCTAGCGGCGCCCTACAAGGCCTACGAGCAGTACTTC. Its translation is CASSRRLAAPYKAYEQYF. This chain connects TRBV7-8 to TRBJ2-7; the match to TRBD2 covers 7 bases. Trimming removed 6 bases from V and 2 bases from J; junction bases left unmatched: 19. CDR3 length: 18 residues. The germline V gene encodes CDR1 SGHVS and CDR2 FQNEAQ.